The sequence of this TCR beta chain was determined in a study of T-cell reconstitution after alpha-beta-depleted transplantation in children. This clonotype was picked up many times. The antigen remains unidentified. As it was prepared, the TCRbeta library received unique molecular identifiers. TCRdb ran MiXCR on the PCR reads and lists one entry per CDR3 protein. The sample holds 200,000 or so distinct CDR3 sequences; 5% to 6.5% are singletons and the top ten take around 4.4%. This CDR3 spans 16 amino acids. Trimming pared 5 bases from V and 0 bases from J, leaving 16 bases between. Germline V lookup: CDR1 LGHNA, CDR2 YSLEER. Study-level findings and limits: Surviving recipient cells, namely T cells and thymic progenitors, were the source of high day-60 TCRbeta diversity in some patients. By one year post-transplant, T-cell counts and diversity largely arose from T cells that were newly produced.

The chain joins TRBV4-3 to TRBJ1-1; D may be TRBD1 (5 bases). The sequence came from a girl under three years old with combined immunodeficiency, due to receive a stem cell transplant. The material sequenced was PBMCs, taken before TCRalphabeta/CD19-depleted stem cell transplant. The CDR3 loop reads CASSSDGGLMNTEAFF. The DNA for the CDR3 is TGCGCCAGCAGCTCAGACGGGGGGTTGATGAACACTGAAGCTTTCTTT.